This TCR beta chain appears in the sequencing data of a study of CXCR3-negative and CXCR3-positive naive CD8 T cells. Naivety in CD8+ T cells corresponded to a CD45RO-CCR7+CD27+CD95- phenotype. The libraries of TRB cDNA were prepared using 5' RACE with UMI labels. TCRdb re-called the 5' RACE reads and catalogs CDR3 proteins one per entry, DNA excluded. The repertoire shows 100,000 to 150,000 distinct CDR3 sequences; the top ten hold roughly 0.29%. CDR3 length: 15 amino acids. Germline CDR1 is SGHVS and CDR2 is FNYEAQ. Whole-study findings and limits: Researchers report CXCR3 expression partially decreased after cryopreservation, with fresh PBMCs used in most assays. Researchers reported similar TRBV-TRBJ usage in naive CXCR3-negative and CXCR3-positive cells, though memory differed.

Remarks on this clonotype: Its antigen is not identified.

The chain combines TRBV7-6 with TRBJ2-7. The source of this sequence is a human donor in good health. Some clones in this sample may be carry-over from other donors' samples. Source material: naive CXCR3- CD8+ T cells from blood. The subset here: CD45RO-CCR7+CD27+CD95- naive CD8+ T cells lacking CXCR3 (TNR3-). CDR3 sequence: CASSLAEGNTYEQYF.